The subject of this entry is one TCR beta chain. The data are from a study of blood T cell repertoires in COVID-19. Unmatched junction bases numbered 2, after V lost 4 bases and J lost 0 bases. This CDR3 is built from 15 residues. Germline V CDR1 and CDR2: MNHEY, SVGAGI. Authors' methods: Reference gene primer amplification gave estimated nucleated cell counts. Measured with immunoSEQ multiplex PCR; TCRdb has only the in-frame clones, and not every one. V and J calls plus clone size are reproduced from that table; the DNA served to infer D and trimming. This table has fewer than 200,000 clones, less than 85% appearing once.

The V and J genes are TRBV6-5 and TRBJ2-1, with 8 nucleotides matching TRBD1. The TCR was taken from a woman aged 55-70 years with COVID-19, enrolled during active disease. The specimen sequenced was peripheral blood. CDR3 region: CASSSQGGSYNEQFF. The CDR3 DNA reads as TGTGCCAGCAGTTCACAGGGGGGCTCCTACAATGAGCAGTTCTTC.